The subject of this entry is one T cell receptor beta chain. The entry originates in a study of blood T cell repertoires in COVID-19. V lost 4 bases and J 6 bases, leaving 14 bases between the germline ends. CDR1 and CDR2 from the germline V gene are SGDLS and YYNGEE. CDR3 length equals 14 residues. In the authors' methods: Quantification of nucleated cells was approximated via reference gene primer amplification. The assay was immunoSEQ multiplex PCR, and TCRdb's table has in-frame clones only and misses some. The DNA gave D and trimming, while V, J and clone size come from that table. This table holds fewer than 350,000 clones, about 91% found once.

The specimen sequenced was peripheral blood. This TCR was recovered from a woman aged 30 to 39 with COVID-19, enrolled during active disease. The chain has TRBV9 and TRBJ2-1; D possibly corresponds to TRBD2 (7 bases). CDR3 residues: CASSPSRGGNEQFF. CDR3 bases: TGTGCCAGCAGCCCATCGAGGGGGGGCAATGAGCAGTTCTTC.